This T cell receptor (beta chain) was sequenced for a study of control samples from healthy donors and cancer patients. Using immunoSEQ multiplex PCR, the repertoire was profiled, and TCRdb retains in-frame clones only, with some absent. Seen here are 100,000 to 150,000 clones, more than 80% observed once, and the top ten hold 2% to 3%. Germline CDR1 reads KGHDR; CDR2 reads SFDVKD. The CDR3 spans 12 residues. Trimming cost V 7 bases and J 7 bases, with 12 bases left between them. The receptor was derived from a young man in good health. The J gene is TRBJ1-2, the V gene TRBV24-1; the D gene is possibly TRBD1 (5 bases). Sequences were obtained from blood. In DNA, the CDR3 is TGTGCCACCAGAGACAGAGTGGGTGGCTACACCTTC. This encodes CATRDRVGGYTF.